What follows are 26 T cell receptor beta chains derived from one specimen sequenced in a study of OX40 agonist ivuxolimab in advanced cancers. Some clones are missing from TCRdb's copy, which holds only in-frame ones; the method was immunoSEQ multiplex PCR. The table records some 25,000 clones, roughly 79% of them present only once. The source material was CD4+ or CD8+ T cells sorted from blood, sampled in a trial of the OX40 agonist ivuxolimab. These receptors all stem from an adult with an advanced solid tumor such as melanoma, head and neck, liver or kidney cancer.

The genes are TRBV7-2 and TRBJ1-4; D uncertain. V lost 5 bases and J lost 8, with 15 bases in between. The V gene's germline CDR1 is SGHTA and CDR2 FQGNSA. The CDR3 runs to 14 residues. The CDR3 DNA reads as TGTGCCAGCAGCCCCACGGGCTCTGGGGAAAAACTGTTTTTT. This codes for CASSPTGSGEKLFF.

The chain combines TRBV19 with TRBJ2-7, with D possibly being TRBD2 (5 bases). Trimming stripped 3 bases from V and 2 bases from J, with 14 bases between. Germline CDR1 LNHDA, CDR2 SQIVND (reference sequence). CDR3 length: 15 residues. CDR3 region: CASSIGGSGTYEQYF. Written as DNA, the CDR3 is TGTGCCAGTAGTATCGGTGGCTCCGGGACCTACGAGCAGTACTTC.

Of note for this clone: Without the conserved terminal phenylalanine or tryptophan, this CDR3 likely stems from a read error. The J gene is TRBJ1-2, the V gene TRBV2, with TRBD1 identical over 8 bases. Trimming took 5 bases from V and 8 from J; bases not matched to a gene: 7. This CDR3 is 13 amino acids long. CDR1 is SNHLY and CDR2 is FYNNEI in the germline V gene. The CDR3 reads CASSPPDRDGYTL. The CDR3 coding sequence is TGTGCCAGCAGTCCCCCGGACAGGGACGGCTACACCCTC.

This chain joins TRBV25-1 and TRBJ1-2; D is undetermined. V was shortened by 7 bases and J by 7 bases, with 16 bases between the two germline ends. The CDR3 totals 13 residues. The germline gives CDR1 MGHDK, CDR2 SYGVNS. The CDR3 DNA reads TGTGCCAGCAATCGGGCCGGGAGCGGTGGCTACACCTTC. It specifies CASNRAGSGGYTF.

This rearrangement joins TRBV7-9 to TRBJ2-5, with TRBD2 identical over 12 bases. The V gene end was trimmed by 4 bases and the J gene end by 3 bases; junction bases not matched to a gene: 9. Germline V gene data show CDR1 as SEHNR and CDR2 as FQNEAQ (reference sequence). This CDR3 has 17 amino acids. The CDR3 region is CASSSNFGLAGKETQYF. CDR3 DNA: TGTGCCAGCAGCTCCAACTTCGGACTAGCGGGAAAAGAGACCCAGTACTTC.

The rearrangement joins TRBV18 to TRBJ1-1; the D gene is possibly TRBD1 (5 bases). The germline CDR1 and CDR2 sequences are KGHSH and LQKENI. This CDR3 is 12 amino acids long. V lost 3 bases, J lost 8 bases, and 10 bases lay in between. CDR3 protein: CASSPDSGEAFF. CDR3 bases: TGTGCCAGCTCACCCGACAGTGGGGAAGCTTTCTTT. The variable domain in full, completed from reference TRBV18 and TRBJ1-1, reads NAGVMQNPRHLVRRRGQEARLRCSPMKGHSHVYWYRQLPEEGLKFMVYLQKENIIDESGMPKERFSAEFPKEGPSILRIQQVVRGDSAAYFCASSPDSGEAFFGQGTRLTVV.

This chain connects TRBV4-1 to TRBJ1-2; TRBD1 is a possible D gene (5 bases). The CDR3 length is 14 residues. V was clipped by 1 base and J by 2 bases, with 8 bases between them. The germline CDR1 and CDR2 sequences are MGHRA and YSYEKL. The CDR3 DNA is TGCGCCAGCAGCCAAGCAGGGAGCAACTATGGCTACACCTTC. Translated: CASSQAGSNYGYTF.

J is TRBJ2-7 and V is TRBV7-4; TRBD1 is a possible D gene (5 bases). Germline values: CDR1 SGHVT, CDR2 SQSDAQ. The V gene lost 5 bases and the J gene lost 2 bases, with 10 bases spanning the gap. This CDR3 is 13 amino acids long. The CDR3 sequence is CASSVTETYEQYF. For the CDR3, the DNA is TGTGCCAGCAGCGTGACAGAAACCTACGAGCAGTACTTC.

The rearrangement joins TRBV27 to TRBJ2-5; D unclear. Germline CDR1 and CDR2: MNHEY and SMNVEV (reference sequence). CDR3 length equals 14 residues. The germline V and J ends were trimmed by 5 bases and 2 bases, with 12 bases remaining between them. The CDR3 loop is CASSVRPRQETQYF. Written as DNA, the CDR3 is TGTGCCAGCAGTGTTAGGCCGAGGCAAGAGACCCAGTACTTC.

The chain joins TRBV28 to TRBJ1-4; D is unclear. This CDR3 has 14 amino acids. Per the germline V gene, CDR1 is MDHEN and CDR2 is SYDVKM. V was shortened by 3 bases and J by 5 bases, with 10 bases between the two germline ends. Written as DNA, the CDR3 is TGTGCCAGCAGTTTCCGACACCCCAATGAAAAACTGTTTTTT. Amino acid sequence: CASSFRHPNEKLFF.

This chain's CDR3 is CASRDRGNSPLHF. The CDR3 nucleotides read TGTGCCAGCCGGGACAGGGGAAATTCACCCCTCCACTTT. This chain connects TRBV6-1 to TRBJ1-6; 10 bases line up with TRBD1. Germline values: CDR1 MNHNS, CDR2 SASEGT. After removal of 8 bases from V and 7 bases from J, the junction contained 2 bases not matched to a gene. This CDR3 has 13 amino acids.

The V gene is TRBV28, the J gene TRBJ1-4; TRBD1 aligns across 7 bases. The germline CDR1 and CDR2 sequences are MDHEN and SYDVKM. The CDR3 covers 16 residues. Trimming at V came to 8 bases and at J to 8 bases, leaving 17 bases not matched to a gene. The CDR3 loop is CASGPASRQGEEKLFF. The CDR3 nucleotides read TGTGCCAGCGGACCTGCCTCAAGACAGGGTGAGGAAAAACTGTTTTTT.

The chain employs TRBV7-2 and TRBJ2-7; tentatively, D is TRBD1 or TRBD2 (5 bases each). Looked up from germline, CDR1 is SGHTA and CDR2 is FQGNSA. This CDR3 contains 14 residues. Trimming removed 1 base from V and 2 bases from J, with 9 bases in between. The DNA of the CDR3 is TGTGCCAGCAGCTTAGGCGAGGGGCCCTACGAGCAGTACTTC. Its protein product is CASSLGEGPYEQYF.

The chain carries TRBV19 and TRBJ1-5; 11 bases line up with TRBD1. Losses at the gene ends were 5 bases for V and 6 bases for J; bases not matched to a gene: 6. In germline, CDR1 is LNHDA, CDR2 SQIVND (reference sequence). The CDR3 covers 15 residues. DNA for the CDR3: TGTGCCAGTAGTCCAAGGACAGGGGGCTTTCAGCCCCAGCATTTT. As protein: CASSPRTGGFQPQHF.

This clone was observed once. The chain joins TRBV7-6 to TRBJ2-6; D is unresolved. Per germline, CDR1 SGHVS and CDR2 FNYEAQ. With 6 bases removed from V and 1 base from J, the gap between germline ends came to 10 bases. This CDR3 has 15 amino acids. The CDR3 protein is CASSYEYSGANVLTF. CDR3 nucleotide sequence: TGTGCCAGCAGTTACGAATATTCTGGGGCCAACGTCCTGACTTTC.

The chain links TRBV27 to TRBJ2-5; D is unresolved. CDR3 length: 11 amino acids. The V gene lost 8 bases and the J gene lost 5 bases, with 9 bases spanning the gap. CDR1 is MNHEY and CDR2 is SMNVEV in the germline V gene (reference sequence). As DNA, the CDR3 is TGTGCCAGCTCAAGGTACGAGACCCAGTACTTC. Protein: CASSRYETQYF.

V is TRBV29-1 and J is TRBJ2-2; 7 bases match TRBD2. This CDR3 has 15 residues. V was clipped by 0 bases and J by 5 bases; unmatched bases: 6. CDR1 is SQVTM and CDR2 is ANQGSEA in the germline V gene. The CDR3 spells CSVEDGGRGTGELFF. The CDR3 nucleotides read TGCAGCGTTGAAGACGGCGGGAGAGGGACCGGGGAGCTGTTTTTT.

The chain joins TRBV7-2 to TRBJ2-7, with 11 bases identical to TRBD2. This CDR3 is 16 amino acids long. CDR1 and CDR2 from the germline V gene are SGHTA and FQGNSA. The J segment lost 3 bases and the V segment lost 5 bases, leaving 9 bases of the junction unmatched. The CDR3 region has the DNA TGTGCCAGCAGCCCAGTCGGGACTAGCGGAAACTACGAGCAGTACTTC. This gives the protein CASSPVGTSGNYEQYF.

This chain connects TRBV5-5 to TRBJ2-3; the D gene could be TRBD1 or TRBD2 (5 bases each). The V gene's germline CDR1 is SGHKS and CDR2 YYEKEE (reference sequence). V was pared by 2 bases and J by 2 bases, with 9 bases between. CDR3 length: 14 amino acids. CDR3: CASSFGTVTDTQYF. The DNA of the CDR3 is TGTGCCAGCAGCTTCGGGACGGTCACAGATACGCAGTATTTT.

This rearrangement joins TRBV9 to TRBJ2-7; perhaps TRBD1 as D (5 bases). Germline loops: CDR1 SGDLS, CDR2 YYNGEE. V lost 2 bases and J lost 0, with 12 bases in between. The CDR3 runs 15 residues. CDR3 DNA sequence: TGTGCCAGCAGCGTCGAGACAGTTCCCTCCTACGAGCAGTACTTC. Translation: CASSVETVPSYEQYF.

This sequence joins TRBV2 and TRBJ2-2; no clear D. The CDR3 sequence is 14 residues long. Trimming removed 4 bases from V and 6 bases from J, with 12 bases in between. CDR1 and CDR2 from the germline V gene are SNHLY and FYNNEI. In nucleotides, the CDR3 is TGTGCCAGCAGTGGGGATTCCCAGGCCGGGGAGCTGTTTTTT. Translation gives CASSGDSQAGELFF.

In this sample, this clone turned up once. V gene TRBV9 combines with J gene TRBJ1-5; no clear D gene. Germline V gene sequence: CDR1 SGDLS, CDR2 YYNGEE. This CDR3 contains 10 residues. V dropped 4 bases and J dropped 7 bases, with 3 bases sitting between them. The CDR3 here is CASSSQPQHF. CDR3 DNA: TGTGCCAGCAGCTCCCAGCCCCAGCATTTT.

This chain uses TRBV5-1 with TRBJ2-3; TRBD2 agrees at 8 bases. With 3 bases clipped from V and 5 bases from J, the junction kept 11 bases outside the gene matches. Germline V gene sequence: CDR1 SGHRS, CDR2 YFSETQ. The CDR3 has 16 amino acids. The CDR3 here is CASSSRFSGGGDTQYF. In DNA, the CDR3 is TGCGCCAGCAGCTCCCGATTCAGCGGGGGTGGAGATACGCAGTATTTT.

The chain is built from TRBV4-3 and TRBJ1-6, with 12 bases lining up with TRBD1. CDR3 length: 14 residues. Germline assignment: CDR1 LGHNA and CDR2 YSLEER. J lost 10 bases, V lost 4 bases, and 2 bases had no gene match. The CDR3: CASSRDRGRSPLHF. The CDR3 region has the DNA TGCGCCAGCAGCCGGGACAGGGGGCGATCACCCCTCCACTTT.

The chain joins TRBV19 to TRBJ1-2, with a possible D match to TRBD1 (6 bases). The V end lost 3 bases, the J end lost 4 bases, and 27 bases lay between the germline ends. Germline V gives CDR1 LNHDA, CDR2 SQIVND (reference sequence). The CDR3 loop spans 19 amino acids. CDR3 loop: CASSILTGSTLHWGYGYTF. The CDR3 bases are TGTGCCAGTAGTATCCTCACAGGGTCTACCTTACACTGGGGCTATGGCTACACCTTC.

V is TRBV5-1 and J is TRBJ2-5; 8 bases map to TRBD1. Germline V gene lookup returns CDR1 SGHRS and CDR2 YFSETQ. CDR3 length equals 14 residues. The trim removed 3 bases at V and 1 base at J, leaving 2 bases unmatched. The CDR3 coding sequence is TGCGCCAGCAGCTGGACAGGGACCCAAGAGACCCAGTACTTC. Protein product: CASSWTGTQETQYF.